The clone carrying this TCR beta chain appeared a few times. Its cognate antigen is unknown. The CDR3 does not close with the conserved phenylalanine or tryptophan, likely indicating a read error. RNA was extracted from bulk tissue without any cell sorting. Between August and November 2014, newly diagnosed, chemotherapy-naive lung cancer patients underwent thoracic surgery in China. A modified ARM-PCR protocol with three rounds of nested PCR amplified TCRbeta. TCRdb processed the multiplex PCR reads anew with MiXCR; each CDR3 protein has one entry. Counted here are 60,000 to 85,000 distinct CDR3 sequences, roughly 80% occurring once; the ten biggest clones make up roughly 12%. The V gene's germline CDR1 is MNHNY and CDR2 SVGAGI (reference sequence). The CDR3 has 14 residues. This sample is part of a study of tumor and adjacent non-tumor tissue in lung cancer. Study as a whole: Histology: about twelve adenocarcinoma, a couple of squamous cell carcinoma, 1 small cell lung cancer.

General study findings and limits: Top 100 clones took a larger repertoire share in normal lung.

The chain employs TRBV6-6 and TRBJ1-1, with 8 bases identical to TRBD1. The sample was lung tumor tissue. The sequence came from a woman aged 50 to 60 with non-small cell lung cancer. CDR3 sequence (DNA): TGTGTCAACAGACCGGGACAGGAGAACGCTGAAGCTTTCTCT. This sequence encodes CVNRPGQENAEAFS.